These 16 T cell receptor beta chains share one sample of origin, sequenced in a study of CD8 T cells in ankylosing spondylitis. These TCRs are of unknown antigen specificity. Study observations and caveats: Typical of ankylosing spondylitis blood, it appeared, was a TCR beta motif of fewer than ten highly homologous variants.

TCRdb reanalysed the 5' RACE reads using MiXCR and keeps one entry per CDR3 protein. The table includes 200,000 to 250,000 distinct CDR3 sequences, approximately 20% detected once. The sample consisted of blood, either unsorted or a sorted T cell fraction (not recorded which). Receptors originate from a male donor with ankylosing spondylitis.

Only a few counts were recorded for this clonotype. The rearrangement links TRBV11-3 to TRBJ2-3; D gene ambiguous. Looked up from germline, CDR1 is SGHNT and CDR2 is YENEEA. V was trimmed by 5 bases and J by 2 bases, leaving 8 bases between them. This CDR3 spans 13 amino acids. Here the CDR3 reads CASSHYLTDTQYF. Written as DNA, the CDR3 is TGTGCCAGCAGCCATTATCTCACAGATACGCAGTATTTT.

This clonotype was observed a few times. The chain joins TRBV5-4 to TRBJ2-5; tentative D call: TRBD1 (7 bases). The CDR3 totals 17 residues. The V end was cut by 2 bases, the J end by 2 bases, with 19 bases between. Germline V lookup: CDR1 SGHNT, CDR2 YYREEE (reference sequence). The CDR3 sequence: CASSFSNRGLEQETQYF. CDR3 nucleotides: TGTGCCAGCAGCTTTAGTAACAGGGGACTTGAGCAAGAGACCCAGTACTTC.

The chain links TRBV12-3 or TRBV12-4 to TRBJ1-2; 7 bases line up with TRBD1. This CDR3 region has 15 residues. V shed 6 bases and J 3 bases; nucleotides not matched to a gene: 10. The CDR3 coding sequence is TGTGCCAGCAGCCGAGGGGGCAGGGAATACTATGGCTACACCTTC. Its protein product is CASSRGGREYYGYTF.

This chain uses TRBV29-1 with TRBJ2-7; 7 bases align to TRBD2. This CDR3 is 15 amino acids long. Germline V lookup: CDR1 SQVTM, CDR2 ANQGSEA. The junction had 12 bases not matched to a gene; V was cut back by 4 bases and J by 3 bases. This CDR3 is CSVGLGGAGVYEQYF. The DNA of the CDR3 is TGCAGCGTTGGCCTGGGAGGGGCTGGGGTCTACGAGCAGTACTTC.

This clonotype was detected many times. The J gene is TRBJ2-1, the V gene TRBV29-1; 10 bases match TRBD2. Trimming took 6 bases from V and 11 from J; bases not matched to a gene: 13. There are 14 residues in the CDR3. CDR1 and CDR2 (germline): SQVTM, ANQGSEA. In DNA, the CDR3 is TGCAGCGTGCTAGCGGGAGCCCCAGGCGGAAAGCAGTTCTTC. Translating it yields CSVLAGAPGGKQFF.

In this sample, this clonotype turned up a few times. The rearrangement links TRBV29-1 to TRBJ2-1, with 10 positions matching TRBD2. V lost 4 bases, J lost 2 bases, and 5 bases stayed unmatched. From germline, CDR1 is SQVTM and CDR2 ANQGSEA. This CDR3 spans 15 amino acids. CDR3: CSVGGTSDTYNEQFF. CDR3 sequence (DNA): TGCAGCGTTGGTGGGACTAGCGACACCTACAATGAGCAGTTCTTC.

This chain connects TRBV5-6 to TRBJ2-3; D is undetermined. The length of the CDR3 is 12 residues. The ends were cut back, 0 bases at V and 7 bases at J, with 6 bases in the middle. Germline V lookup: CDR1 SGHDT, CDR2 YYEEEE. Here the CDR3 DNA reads TGTGCCAGCAGCTTGGTTGGGAATACGCAGTATTTT. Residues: CASSLVGNTQYF.

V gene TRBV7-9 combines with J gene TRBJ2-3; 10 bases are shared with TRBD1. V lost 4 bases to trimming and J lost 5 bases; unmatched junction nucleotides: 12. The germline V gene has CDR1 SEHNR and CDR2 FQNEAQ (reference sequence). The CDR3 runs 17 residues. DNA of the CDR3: TGTGCCAGCAGCTCATCTCCGGGACAGGGGATTAAAGATACGCAGTATTTT. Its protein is CASSSSPGQGIKDTQYF.

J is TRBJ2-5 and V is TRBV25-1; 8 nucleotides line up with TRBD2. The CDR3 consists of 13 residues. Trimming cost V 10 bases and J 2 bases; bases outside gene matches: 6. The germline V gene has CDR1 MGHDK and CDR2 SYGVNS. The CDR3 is CATERGTQETQYF. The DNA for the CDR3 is TGTGCCACGGAGCGGGGGACTCAAGAGACCCAGTACTTC.

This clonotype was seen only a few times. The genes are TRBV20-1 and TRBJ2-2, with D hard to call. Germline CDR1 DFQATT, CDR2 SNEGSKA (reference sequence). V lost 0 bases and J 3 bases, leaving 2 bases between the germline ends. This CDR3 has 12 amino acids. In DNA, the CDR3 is TGCAGTGCTAGAGAGGACACCGGGGAGCTGTTTTTT. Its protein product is CSAREDTGELFF.

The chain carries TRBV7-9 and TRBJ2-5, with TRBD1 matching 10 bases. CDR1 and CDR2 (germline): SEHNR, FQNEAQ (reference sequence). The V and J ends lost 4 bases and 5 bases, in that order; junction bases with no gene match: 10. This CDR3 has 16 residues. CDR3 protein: CASSSTPGQGLETQYF. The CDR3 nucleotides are TGTGCCAGCAGCTCAACCCCGGGACAGGGGCTTGAGACCCAGTACTTC.

The DNA for the CDR3 is TGTGCCAGCATCAAAAGCGGGTACACCGGGGAGCTGTTTTTT. Residues: CASIKSGYTGELFF. The chain is built from TRBV12-3 or TRBV12-4 and TRBJ2-2; possibly TRBD2 for D (6 bases). The CDR3 has 14 residues. V gave up 7 bases and J gave up 3 bases, with 12 bases separating them.

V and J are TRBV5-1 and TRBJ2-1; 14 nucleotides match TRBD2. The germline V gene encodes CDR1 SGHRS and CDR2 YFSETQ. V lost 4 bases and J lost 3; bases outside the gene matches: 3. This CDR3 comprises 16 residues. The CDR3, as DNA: TGCGCCAGCAGCGTCGGACTAGCGGGGGGCTACAATGAGCAGTTCTTC. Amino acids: CASSVGLAGGYNEQFF.

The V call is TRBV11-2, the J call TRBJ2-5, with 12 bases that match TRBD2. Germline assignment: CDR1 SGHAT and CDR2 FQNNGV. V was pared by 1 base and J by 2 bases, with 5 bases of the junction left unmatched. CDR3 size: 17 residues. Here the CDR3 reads CASSLVSSGGGQETQYF. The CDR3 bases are TGTGCCAGCAGCTTAGTCTCTAGCGGGGGGGGACAAGAGACCCAGTACTTC.

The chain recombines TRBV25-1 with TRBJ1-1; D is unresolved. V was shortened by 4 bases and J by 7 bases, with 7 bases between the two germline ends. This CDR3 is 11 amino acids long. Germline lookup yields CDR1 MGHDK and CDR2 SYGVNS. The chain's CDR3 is CASSAGSEAFF. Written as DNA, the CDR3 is TGTGCCAGCAGTGCTGGCAGTGAAGCTTTCTTT.

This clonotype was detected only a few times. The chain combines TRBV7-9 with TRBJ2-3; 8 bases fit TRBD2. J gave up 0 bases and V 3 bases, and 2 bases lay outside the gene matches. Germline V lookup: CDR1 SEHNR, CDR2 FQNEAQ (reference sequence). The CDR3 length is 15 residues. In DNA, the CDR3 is TGTGCCAGCAGCTTTAGCGGGAAGAGCACAGATACGCAGTATTTT. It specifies CASSFSGKSTDTQYF.